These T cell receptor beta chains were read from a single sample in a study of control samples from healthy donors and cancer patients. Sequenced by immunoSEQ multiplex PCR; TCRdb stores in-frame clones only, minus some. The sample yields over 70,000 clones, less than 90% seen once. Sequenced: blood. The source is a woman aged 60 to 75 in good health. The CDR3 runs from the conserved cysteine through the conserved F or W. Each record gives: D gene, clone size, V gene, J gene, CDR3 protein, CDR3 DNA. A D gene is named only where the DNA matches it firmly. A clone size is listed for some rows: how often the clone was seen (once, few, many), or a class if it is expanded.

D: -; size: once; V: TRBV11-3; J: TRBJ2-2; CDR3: CASSPDWELFF; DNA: TGTGCCAGCAGCCCAGACTGGGAGCTGTTTTTT
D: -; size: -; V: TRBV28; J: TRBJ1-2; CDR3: CASSLVRNFGYTF; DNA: TGTGCCAGCAGTTTAGTTAGGAATTTTGGCTACACCTTC
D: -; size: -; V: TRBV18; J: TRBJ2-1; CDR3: CASSHGVEQFF; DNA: TGTGCCAGCTCGCACGGAGTTGAGCAGTTCTTC
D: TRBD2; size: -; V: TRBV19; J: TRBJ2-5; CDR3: CASSAGGVGKTQYF; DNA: TGTGCCAGTAGTGCGGGGGGGGTAGGGAAGACCCAGTACTTC
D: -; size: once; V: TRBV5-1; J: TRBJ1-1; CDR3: CASSLGSNTEAFF; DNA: TGCGCCAGCAGCTTGGGATCTAACACTGAAGCTTTCTTT
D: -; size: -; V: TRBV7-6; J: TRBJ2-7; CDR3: CASSLGGVYSYEQYF; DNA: TGTGCCAGCAGCTTAGGGGGGGTTTACTCCTACGAGCAGTACTTC
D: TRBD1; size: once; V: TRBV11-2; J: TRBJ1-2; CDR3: CASSSPRSRDRGKGYTF; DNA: TGTGCCAGCAGCTCCCCAAGGTCCCGGGACAGGGGTAAAGGCTACACCTTC
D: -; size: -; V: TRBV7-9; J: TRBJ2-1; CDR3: CASSPRPDEQFF; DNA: TGTGCCAGCAGCCCCCGGCCGGATGAGCAGTTCTTC
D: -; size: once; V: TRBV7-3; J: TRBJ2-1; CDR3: CASSLSRDNEQFF; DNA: TGTGCCAGCAGCTTAAGCAGGGACAATGAGCAGTTCTTC
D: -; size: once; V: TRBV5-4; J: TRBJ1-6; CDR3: CASSLEGSSDSPLHF; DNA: TGTGCCAGCAGCCTCGAGGGGTCTTCGGATTCACCCCTCCACTTT
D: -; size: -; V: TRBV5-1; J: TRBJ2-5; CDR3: CASSLGYGQETQYF; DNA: TGCGCCAGCAGCTTGGGGTACGGGCAAGAGACCCAGTACTTC
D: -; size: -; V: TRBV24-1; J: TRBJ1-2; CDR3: CATEHGYTF; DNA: TGTGCCACCGAACATGGCTACACCTTC
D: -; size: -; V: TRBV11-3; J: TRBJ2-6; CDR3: CASSLRGGANVLTF; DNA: TGTGCCAGCAGCTTAAGGGGTGGGGCCAACGTCCTGACTTTC
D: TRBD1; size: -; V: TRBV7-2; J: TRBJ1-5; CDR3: CASSFSGQGGNQPQHF; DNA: TGTGCCAGCAGCTTCTCAGGACAGGGAGGCAATCAGCCCCAGCATTTT
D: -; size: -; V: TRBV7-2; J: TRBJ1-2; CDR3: CASSLQATTPYGYTF; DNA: TGTGCCAGCAGCCTCCAAGCTACAACACCTTATGGCTACACCTTC
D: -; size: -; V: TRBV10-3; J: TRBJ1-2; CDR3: CAISRQANYGYTF; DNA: TGTGCCATCAGTCGACAAGCTAACTATGGCTACACCTTC
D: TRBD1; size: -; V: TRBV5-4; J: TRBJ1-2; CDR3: CASSRDRVYGYTF; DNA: TGTGCCAGCAGTCGGGACAGGGTTTATGGCTACACCTTC
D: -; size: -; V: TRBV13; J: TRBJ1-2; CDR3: CASSLGRSTASYGYTF; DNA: TGTGCCAGCAGCTTAGGCCGGTCAACAGCCTCCTATGGCTACACCTTC
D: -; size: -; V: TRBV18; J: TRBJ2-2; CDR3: CASSSLYGTSNTGELFF; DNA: TGTGCCAGCTCATCACTGTACGGAACGTCGAACACCGGGGAGCTGTTTTTT
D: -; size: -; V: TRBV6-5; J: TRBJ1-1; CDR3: CASIGPGPLSMSF; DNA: TGTGCCAGCATCGGTCCGGGACCCCTTTCAATGTCCTTT
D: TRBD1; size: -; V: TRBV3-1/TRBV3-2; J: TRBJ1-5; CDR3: CASSQSHLDREPQHF; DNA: TGTGCCAGCAGCCAAAGTCATCTAGACAGGGAGCCCCAGCATTTT
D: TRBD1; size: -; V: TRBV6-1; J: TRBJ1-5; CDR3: CASSDIGTGGQPQHF; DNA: TGTGCCAGCAGTGACATAGGGACAGGGGGTCAGCCCCAGCATTTT
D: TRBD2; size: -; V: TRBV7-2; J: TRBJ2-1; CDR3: CASSLELAGDRQFF; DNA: TGTGCCAGCAGCTTAGAGCTAGCGGGAGACCGGCAGTTCTTC
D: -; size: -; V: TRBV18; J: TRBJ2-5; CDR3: CASSLDEAGTQYF; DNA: TGTGCCAGCTCACTAGATGAGGCTGGGACCCAGTACTTC